Given below is one T cell receptor (beta chain) in context. Its target is not known. The entry originates in a study of cytomegalovirus exposure and HLA in healthy donors. Study findings and constraints: Sequencing probably produced one cluster of sequence variants that were highly shared. The authors later linked a missense DCLRE1C variant to TCR beta V- and J-gene trimming. Previously analyzed data showed that most TCR beta V segments were productive at a frequency of about 90% or about 30%.

The PCR was carried out with 60 Vbeta primers and 13 Jbeta primers. Only in-frame clones appear in the TCRdb table, and some are missing; sequencing was by immunoSEQ multiplex PCR. Among roughly 200,000 clones listed, over 80% were seen once. Germline V gene lookup returns CDR1 LNHNV and CDR2 YYDKDF (reference sequence). The CDR3 is 15 residues long. V shed 5 bases and J 3 bases; nucleotides not matched to a gene: 10. The sequence was obtained from a man aged 45-65 years in good health and CMV-seronegative. Sequencing was done on a sample of PBMCs. The chain combines TRBV15 with TRBJ2-7; 7 bases agree with TRBD1. CDR3 sequence reads: CATSANLGTVYEQYF. CDR3 nucleotides: TGTGCCACCAGCGCCAATCTGGGGACAGTCTACGAGCAGTACTTC. The complete variable domain, with remaining parts taken from reference TRBV15 and TRBJ2-7, reads DAMVIQNPRYQVTQFGKPVTLSCSQTLNHNVMYWYQQKSSQAPKLLFHYYDKDFNNEADTPDNFQSRRPNTSFCFLDIRSPGLGDTAMYLCATSANLGTVYEQYFGPGTRLTVT.